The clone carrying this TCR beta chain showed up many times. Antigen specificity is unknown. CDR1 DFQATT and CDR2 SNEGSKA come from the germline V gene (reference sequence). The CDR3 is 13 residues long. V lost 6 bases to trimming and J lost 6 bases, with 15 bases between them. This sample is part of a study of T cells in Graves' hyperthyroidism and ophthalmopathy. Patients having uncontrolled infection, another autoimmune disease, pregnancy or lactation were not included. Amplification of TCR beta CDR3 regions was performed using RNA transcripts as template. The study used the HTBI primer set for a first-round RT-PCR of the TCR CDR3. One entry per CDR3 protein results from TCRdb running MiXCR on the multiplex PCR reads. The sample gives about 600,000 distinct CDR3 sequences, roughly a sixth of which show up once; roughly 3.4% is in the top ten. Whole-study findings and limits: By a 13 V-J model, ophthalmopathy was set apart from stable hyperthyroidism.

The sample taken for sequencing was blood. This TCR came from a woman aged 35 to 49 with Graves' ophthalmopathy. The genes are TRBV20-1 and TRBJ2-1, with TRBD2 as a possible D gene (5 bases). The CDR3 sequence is CSAYGNEGNEQFF. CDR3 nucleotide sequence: TGCAGTGCCTATGGCAACGAGGGCAATGAGCAGTTCTTC.